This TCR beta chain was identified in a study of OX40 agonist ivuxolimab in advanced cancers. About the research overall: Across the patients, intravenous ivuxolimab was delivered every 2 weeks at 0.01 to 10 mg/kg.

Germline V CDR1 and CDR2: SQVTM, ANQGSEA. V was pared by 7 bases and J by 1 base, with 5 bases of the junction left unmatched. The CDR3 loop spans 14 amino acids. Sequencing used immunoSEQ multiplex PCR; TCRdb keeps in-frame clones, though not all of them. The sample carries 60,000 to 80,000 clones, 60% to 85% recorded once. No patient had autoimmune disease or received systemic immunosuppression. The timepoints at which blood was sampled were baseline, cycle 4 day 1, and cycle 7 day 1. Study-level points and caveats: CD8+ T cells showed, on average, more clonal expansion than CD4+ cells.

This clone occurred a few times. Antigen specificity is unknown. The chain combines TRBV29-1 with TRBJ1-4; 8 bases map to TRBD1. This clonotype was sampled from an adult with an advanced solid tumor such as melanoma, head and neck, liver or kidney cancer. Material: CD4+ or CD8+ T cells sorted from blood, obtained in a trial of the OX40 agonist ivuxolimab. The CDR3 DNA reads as TGCAGCGCAGGACAGGGCGGAACTAATGAAAAACTGTTTTTT. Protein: CSAGQGGTNEKLFF.